This T cell receptor (beta chain) is from a study of shared clonotypes between healthy human individuals. General study findings and limits: Read depth was anticipated to influence clonotype sharing among donors. Genetic and exposure-history diversity was limited by the few donors. Generation probability values for non-shared clonotypes were lower than those for clonotypes shared by all four donors.

Naive CD8 cells, CD45RO-negative and positively selected for CCR7, excluded terminally differentiated effector memory CD45RA+ cells. Details on this clone: Its antigen is not identified.

TCRdb keeps only in-frame clones here, not all; method: immunoSEQ multiplex PCR. Seen here are about 2.1 million clones, around 93% observed once, and the top ten hold about 1.7%. The CDR3 consists of 14 residues. Trimming stripped 3 bases from V and 8 bases from J, with 13 bases between. Germline CDR1 is MDHEN and CDR2 is SYDVKM. Sequenced input: naive CD8+ T cells from PBMCs. This clonotype was obtained from a man between 18 and 35 years old in good health. Some clones in this sample may be carry-over from other donors' samples. The chain uses TRBV28 and TRBJ1-4, with unresolved D. CDR3 nucleotide sequence: TGTGCCAGCAGTTTGGGGTATCCCCCGGAAAAACTGTTTTTT. Translated: CASSLGYPPEKLFF.